Sequencing of this T cell receptor (beta chain) was carried out in a study of post-analysis software for immune sequencing data. Study conclusions and caveats: Controls significantly exceeded multiple sclerosis patients in normalized Chao1 diversity. When patients were compared with controls, a handful of TRBV segments were more frequent, TRBV5-6, TRBV5-1 and TRBV20-1 among them. F measure clustering grouped samples strongly by preparation batch.

Trimming took off 2 bases at V and 1 base at J, with 12 bases between the two ends. CDR1 is SGHTA, CDR2 FQGNSA, per germline. The CDR3 runs 15 residues. Presence of unique molecular identifiers characterized the TCR beta cDNA libraries. TCRdb re-derived calls from the PCR reads in MiXCR, one entry per CDR3 protein. Among around 440,000 distinct CDR3 sequences listed, around 40% were seen once. Details on this clonotype: The antigen is not known.

The chain recombines TRBV7-2 with TRBJ2-7; a weak D match, TRBD2 (5 bases). The sample was blood. This TCR came from a girl aged 5-17 years with multiple sclerosis. The CDR3 DNA sequence: TGTGCCAGCAGCTTAAGGGAGTCGGGGTCCTACGAGCAGTACTTC. This sequence encodes CASSLRESGSYEQYF.